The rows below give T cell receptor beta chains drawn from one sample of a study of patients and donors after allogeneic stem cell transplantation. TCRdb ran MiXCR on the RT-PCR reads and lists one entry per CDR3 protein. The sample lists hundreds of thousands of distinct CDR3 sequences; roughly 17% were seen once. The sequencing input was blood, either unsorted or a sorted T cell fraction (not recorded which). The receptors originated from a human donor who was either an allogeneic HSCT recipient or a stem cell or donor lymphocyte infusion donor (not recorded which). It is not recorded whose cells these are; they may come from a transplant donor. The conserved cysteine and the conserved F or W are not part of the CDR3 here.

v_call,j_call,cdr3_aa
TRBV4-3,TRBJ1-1,ASSQDKGPLNTEAF
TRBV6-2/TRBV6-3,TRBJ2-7,ASSFLRGTYEQY
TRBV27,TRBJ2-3,ASSLTGNADTQY
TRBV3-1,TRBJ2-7,ASSQAPSSSGLYYEQY
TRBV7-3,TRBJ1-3,ASSSAPGWGNTIY
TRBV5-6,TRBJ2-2,ASSRTEKLTGELF
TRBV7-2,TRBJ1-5,ASSSQTGTEQPQH
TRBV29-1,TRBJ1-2,SVTGTGRVYT
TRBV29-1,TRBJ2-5,SGTGGSGETQY
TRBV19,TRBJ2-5,ASSMAGASEETQY
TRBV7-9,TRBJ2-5,ASSQRAAGDQETQY
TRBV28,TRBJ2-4,ASSQQDSFIQY
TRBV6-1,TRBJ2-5,ASSTQGAQETQY
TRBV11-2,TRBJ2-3,ASSPKRRSGGAGDTQY
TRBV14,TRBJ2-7,ASSQDHEQY